A selection of T cell receptor beta chains follows, all from one sample in a study of T cells in Graves' hyperthyroidism and ophthalmopathy. In TCRdb, the multiplex PCR reads were re-called with MiXCR into one record per CDR3 protein. The top ten hold more than 15% of the sample, which has 500,000 to 700,000 distinct CDR3 sequences, 16% seen once. Sequencing was carried out using blood. All receptors derive from a woman in her late teens or twenties with Graves' hyperthyroidism. The CDR3 runs from the conserved cysteine through the conserved F or W. A D gene is named only where the DNA matches it firmly. Only some rows state a clone size, as once, few, many or a class for expanded clones.

v_call,j_call,clone_size,d_call,cdr3_aa,cdr3_nt
TRBV10-3,TRBJ1-1,many,-,CATQGRGGFGTEAFF,TGTGCCACTCAGGGAAGGGGGGGATTTGGCACTGAAGCTTTCTTT
TRBV7-9,TRBJ2-7,few,-,CASSLAIPYKQYF,TGTGCCAGCAGCTTGGCCATACCCTACAAGCAGTACTTC
TRBV24-1,TRBJ2-5,many,TRBD1,CATSDTNRGGKETQYF,TGTGCCACCAGTGACACCAACAGGGGTGGTAAGGAGACCCAGTACTTC
TRBV6-5,TRBJ2-7,once,TRBD2,CASSYGLAGGSSCEQYF,TGTGCCAGCAGTTACGGGCTAGCGGGAGGTTCCTCCTGCGAGCAGTACTTC
TRBV11-3,TRBJ1-3,-,-,CASSARSSDGNTIYF,TGTGCCAGCAGCGCCCGGTCGAGCGATGGAAACACCATATATTTT
TRBV2,TRBJ1-1,many,-,CASRGVPEAFF,TGTGCCAGCAGGGGAGTTCCTGAAGCTTTCTTT
TRBV20-1,TRBJ2-1,-,TRBD2,CSARDYARPYNEQFF,TGCAGTGCTCGGGACTACGCGAGACCATACAATGAGCAGTTCTTC
TRBV5-1,TRBJ1-1,-,-,CASSTPGGNTEAFF,TGCGCCAGCAGTACTCCCGGCGGGAACACTGAAGCTTTCTTT
TRBV7-8,TRBJ1-2,many,-,CASSLLGQKYGYTF,TGTGCCAGCAGTCTCTTAGGACAGAAATATGGCTACACCTTC
TRBV4-1,TRBJ1-1,-,TRBD1,CASSQYPDGGQGLSFF,TGCGCCAGCAGCCAATACCCGGACGGGGGACAGGGGTTATCTTTCTTT
TRBV5-1,TRBJ2-3,few,-,CASNSIPSGPVDTQYF,TGTGCCAGCAACTCCATTCCTTCCGGGCCTGTGGATACGCAGTATTTT
TRBV3-1,TRBJ1-6,-,TRBD1,CASSQTGTDNSPLHF,TGTGCCAGCAGCCAGACCGGGACAGATAATTCACCCCTCCACTTT
TRBV12-3/TRBV12-4,TRBJ1-5,few,-,CASRAASEGSNQPQHF,TGTGCCAGCAGGGCCGCCTCAGAGGGGAGCAATCAGCCCCAGCATTTT
TRBV19,TRBJ2-1,-,TRBD2,CASSTTSGRASGEQFF,TGTGCCAGTAGCACCACTAGCGGGAGGGCCTCGGGTGAGCAGTTCTTC
TRBV13,TRBJ2-7,many,-,CASRQGGTTYEQYF,TGTGCCAGCAGACAAGGAGGGACCACCTACGAGCAGTACTTC
TRBV2,TRBJ1-4,many,-,CASIGEKLFF,TGTGCCAGCATAGGTGAAAAACTGTTTTTT
TRBV19,TRBJ2-5,-,-,CASSIRTAKETQYF,TGTGCCAGTAGTATCAGGACAGCGAAAGAGACCCAGTACTTC
TRBV2,TRBJ2-1,many,-,CASKGAGPYNEQFF,TGTGCCAGCAAGGGCGCGGGCCCCTACAATGAGCAGTTCTTC
TRBV18,TRBJ1-5,many,-,CASSPKGKSNQPQHF,TGTGCCAGCTCACCAAAGGGGAAGAGCAATCAGCCCCAGCATTTT
TRBV12-3/TRBV12-4,TRBJ1-2,few,-,CASRQPGRGRGYTF,TGTGCCAGCAGACAACCGGGGAGAGGTAGGGGCTACACCTTC
TRBV7-2,TRBJ2-3,many,-,CASSLFSRGNTQYF,TGTGCCAGCAGCTTATTTAGTCGTGGGAATACGCAGTATTTT
TRBV24-1,TRBJ2-1,few,TRBD2,CATSDPAGTSGSLYREQFF,TGTGCCACCAGTGACCCTGCCGGGACTAGCGGGAGTCTGTATCGTGAGCAGTTCTTC
TRBV28,TRBJ2-7,many,TRBD1,CASSSSAGGRAYEQYF,TGTGCCAGCAGTTCGTCCGCAGGGGGCAGGGCCTACGAGCAGTACTTC
TRBV3-1,TRBJ1-3,-,-,CASSRTVTGTGNTIYF,TGTGCCAGCAGCCGAACCGTGACAGGAACTGGAAACACCATATATTTT
TRBV13,TRBJ2-7,-,TRBD1,CASSPRGQAISSYEQYF,TGTGCCAGCAGCCCTAGGGGACAGGCGATCAGCTCCTACGAGCAGTACTTC
TRBV6-6,TRBJ2-7,few,-,CASSYDLYSYEQYF,TGTGCCAGCAGTTACGACCTCTACTCCTACGAGCAGTACTTC
TRBV18,TRBJ1-6,-,-,CASTSSSYNPPLHF,TGTGCCAGCACCTCGAGCTCCTATAATCCACCCCTCCACTTT
TRBV6-2/TRBV6-3,TRBJ2-7,few,-,CATRRDSYEQYF,TGTGCCACCCGCCGAGACTCCTACGAGCAGTACTTC
TRBV30,TRBJ1-1,many,-,CAWRDGGWRTEAFF,TGTGCCTGGAGGGACGGAGGCTGGCGGACTGAAGCTTTCTTT
TRBV3-1,TRBJ2-7,-,-,CASSPSRTRSPYEQYF,TGTGCCAGCAGCCCAAGCCGGACACGGAGCCCCTACGAGCAGTACTTC
TRBV12-3/TRBV12-4,TRBJ2-2,many,TRBD1,CASRVDRGNTGELFF,TGTGCCAGCAGAGTCGACAGGGGAAACACCGGGGAGCTGTTTTTT
TRBV4-3,TRBJ2-7,few,-,CASSPNKWGYEQYF,TGCGCCAGCAGCCCCAATAAATGGGGCTACGAGCAGTACTTC
TRBV13,TRBJ2-5,many,TRBD2,CASSYASGGTLLETQYF,TGTGCCAGCAGCTACGCTAGCGGGGGAACCCTACTTGAGACCCAGTACTTC
TRBV12-3/TRBV12-4,TRBJ2-4,-,-,CASSLTALAKNIQYF,TGTGCCAGCAGTTTAACAGCCTTAGCCAAAAACATTCAGTACTTC
TRBV12-3/TRBV12-4,TRBJ1-4,many,-,CASSLSATNEKLFF,TGTGCCAGCAGTTTATCAGCAACTAATGAAAAACTGTTTTTT
TRBV5-1,TRBJ2-3,many,-,CASRDLITDTQYF,TGCGCCAGCAGAGATCTAATCACAGATACGCAGTATTTT
TRBV15,TRBJ2-4,few,-,CATSRGGQGRLGIQYF,TGTGCCACCAGCAGGGGGGGGCAGGGTCGCCTAGGCATTCAGTACTTC
TRBV28,TRBJ1-5,many,-,CASSANSNQPQHF,TGTGCCAGCAGCGCTAATAGCAATCAGCCCCAGCATTTT
TRBV20-1,TRBJ2-1,many,-,CSAERGEQFF,TGCAGTGCCGAGAGGGGTGAGCAGTTCTTC
TRBV20-1,TRBJ2-1,-,TRBD2,CSASDPLAGVGNEQFF,TGCAGTGCTAGTGATCCTCTAGCGGGAGTAGGGAATGAGCAGTTCTTC
TRBV28,TRBJ2-5,many,-,CASRPPGQLETQYF,TGTGCCAGCAGACCACCTGGACAGTTAGAGACCCAGTACTTC
TRBV29-1,TRBJ2-7,-,-,CSVVSLFGYEQYF,TGCAGCGTTGTAAGTCTTTTTGGGTACGAGCAGTACTTC
TRBV3-1,TRBJ1-5,many,-,CASSQGAGGNQPQHF,TGTGCCAGCAGCCAAGGCGCAGGGGGCAATCAGCCCCAGCATTTT
TRBV6-1,TRBJ2-3,-,-,CASSPQPQSYQDTQYF,TGTGCCAGCAGTCCCCAGCCCCAGAGCTACCAAGATACGCAGTATTTT
TRBV2,TRBJ1-2,many,TRBD1,CASRPTGINYGYTF,TGTGCCAGCAGACCGACAGGGATCAACTATGGCTACACCTTC
TRBV7-2,TRBJ1-1,-,-,CASSFWGVDTEAFF,TGTGCCAGCAGCTTTTGGGGGGTGGACACTGAAGCTTTCTTT
TRBV9,TRBJ2-5,few,-,CASTRSGHPGETQYF,TGTGCCAGCACCCGTTCCGGTCATCCGGGCGAGACCCAGTACTTC
TRBV10-3,TRBJ2-5,many,-,CAIRPAELQETQYF,TGTGCCATCAGGCCAGCGGAGTTACAAGAGACCCAGTACTTC
TRBV6-1,TRBJ2-5,few,TRBD1,CASRRGQGVETQYF,TGTGCCAGCAGGCGGGGACAGGGTGTAGAGACCCAGTACTTC
TRBV6-1,TRBJ2-1,many,TRBD1,CASRGTVQITEQFF,TGTGCCAGCAGGGGGACAGTTCAAATCACTGAGCAGTTCTTC
TRBV3-1,TRBJ1-1,many,-,CASSQDQGETEAFF,TGTGCCAGCAGCCAAGATCAAGGGGAGACTGAAGCTTTCTTT
TRBV5-5,TRBJ1-2,many,-,CASSPGRGIYGYTF,TGTGCCAGCAGTCCTGGGCGAGGGATCTATGGCTACACCTTC
TRBV20-1,TRBJ2-1,-,TRBD1,CSAGQGNPYNDQFF,TGCAGTGCTGGACAGGGGAACCCCTACAATGATCAGTTCTTC
TRBV19,TRBJ2-7,many,-,CASSMGPPPREQYF,TGTGCCAGTAGTATGGGACCGCCGCCTCGCGAGCAGTACTTC
TRBV2,TRBJ2-1,many,-,CASRKLGGNEQFF,TGTGCCAGCAGAAAACTAGGGGGTAATGAGCAGTTCTTC